The 7 T cell receptor beta chains presented below share a single source sample, sequenced in a study of cytomegalovirus exposure and HLA in healthy donors. In the PCR, 60 Vbeta and 13 Jbeta primers were used. The assay was immunoSEQ multiplex PCR, and TCRdb's table has in-frame clones only and misses some. The sample has around 180,000 clones, over 60% seen once. Sequencing input: PBMCs. These receptors were collected from a middle-aged woman in good health and CMV-seronegative.

This chain links TRBV4-1 with TRBJ2-2, with 7 bases fitting TRBD2. The CDR3 extends over 16 amino acids. CDR1 is MGHRA and CDR2 is YSYEKL in the germline V gene. The ends lost 0 bases at V and 6 bases at J; junction bases unmatched: 7. CDR3: CASSQEQAGVSGELFF. The CDR3 DNA is TGCGCCAGCAGCCAAGAGCAGGCGGGAGTATCCGGGGAGCTGTTTTTT.

This clone was seen once. CDR3 residues: CASSFSARVGQETQYF. CDR3 nucleotide sequence: TGTGCCAGCAGCTTCTCAGCCAGGGTGGGACAAGAGACCCAGTACTTC. The gene calls are TRBV11-3 and TRBJ2-7, with a tentative D call TRBD1 (5 bases). Gene TRBJ2-5 matches the end of the DNA better, so the J call may be wrong. The CDR3 has 16 residues. Germline V gene lookup returns CDR1 SGHNT and CDR2 YENEEA.

This clone has a handful of counts. This rearrangement joins TRBV20-1 to TRBJ2-7; D is ambiguous. V was cut by 6 bases and J by 2 bases, with 8 bases left in between. Germline-derived CDR1 and CDR2 are DFQATT and SNEGSKA (reference sequence). The length of the CDR3 is 11 residues. The CDR3: CSAAIAYEQYF. The CDR3, as DNA: TGCAGTGCAGCCATTGCCTACGAGCAGTACTTC.

The chain couples TRBV7-3 to TRBJ1-1, with D perhaps matching TRBD1 (5 bases). The CDR3 is 13 residues long. Germline V gene data show CDR1 as SGHTA and CDR2 as FQGTGA. Trimming left V 2 bases short and J 6 bases short, with 10 bases between. CDR3 in amino acids: CASSLDREAEAFF. CDR3 coding DNA: TGTGCCAGCAGCTTAGACAGAGAGGCTGAAGCTTTCTTT.

This clone was counted only a few times. Compared with germline, one end of the junction differs, possibly owing to a read error. V and J are TRBV7-9 and TRBJ2-2; TRBD2 is a possible D gene (5 bases). Germline V gives CDR1 SEHNR, CDR2 FQNEAQ (reference sequence). CDR3 length: 15 amino acids. CDR3 in DNA: TGTTCCAGCAGCTTATCCAGTAGCGCCACCGGGGAGCTGTTTTTT. Its protein is CSSSLSSSATGELFF.

The genes are TRBV9 and TRBJ1-1; possibly TRBD1 for D (5 bases). CDR3 size: 13 residues. Germline V lookup: CDR1 SGDLS, CDR2 YYNGEE. V lost 4 bases to trimming and J lost 3 bases, with 10 bases between them. This CDR3 is CASSHPGDTEAFF. Here the CDR3 DNA reads TGTGCCAGCAGCCACCCGGGGGACACTGAAGCTTTCTTT.

The V call is TRBV15, the J call TRBJ1-4; D gene uncertain. The V gene lost 0 bases and the J gene lost 7 bases, with 21 bases spanning the gap. Looked up from germline, CDR1 is LNHNV and CDR2 is YYDKDF (reference sequence). The CDR3 spans 18 residues. In DNA form, the CDR3 reads TGTGCCACCAGCAGAGATTACTCCTCACTTCGTTATGCTGAAAAACTGTTTTTT. This gives the protein CATSRDYSSLRYAEKLFF.